This is a list of T cell receptor beta chains from one sample in a study of cytomegalovirus exposure and HLA in healthy donors. Assay used: immunoSEQ multiplex PCR; TCRdb lists only in-frame clones, some missing. The top ten clones hold 4.9% of a sample with 80,000 or so clones, roughly two thirds of them seen once. Sequenced material: PBMCs. These receptors were collected from a man aged 60 to 69 in good health and CMV-seropositive. Each CDR3 is given with its conserved first and last residue. A D gene is named only where the DNA matches it firmly. For some rows the clone size is stated as once, few or many, or as a class when expanded; others skip it.

>.|TRBJ1-6|TRBV7-2|.
TGTGCCAGCAGTTATCAGGACTATAATTCACCCCTCCACTTT
CASSYQDYNSPLHF
>.|TRBJ2-7|TRBV6-5|TRBD1
TGTGCCAGCAGATATTCCCGGGACAGGACCTACGAGCAGTACTTC
CASRYSRDRTYEQYF
>few|TRBJ1-4|TRBV19|.
TGTGCCAGCGCGATGAGGGCTAATGAAAAACTGTTTTTT
CASAMRANEKLFF
>.|TRBJ1-2|TRBV7-8|.
TGTGCCAGCAGCTTACCAGGGGACTATGGCTACACCTTC
CASSLPGDYGYTF
>.|TRBJ1-1|TRBV19|.
TGTGCCAGTAGTATCGCGACACCCCCACATGAAGCTTTCTTT
CASSIATPPHEAFF
>.|TRBJ2-1|TRBV7-9|TRBD1
TGTGCCAGCAGCTTAGCGAGCGACAGGGTGTGGTCCTACAATGAGCAGTTCTTC
CASSLASDRVWSYNEQFF
>.|TRBJ2-7|TRBV5-1|.
TGCGCCAGCAGCGGTGACAACTCCTACGAGCAGTACTTC
CASSGDNSYEQYF
>.|TRBJ2-6|TRBV5-1|.
TGCGCCAGCAGCTTTTTCGCAGAACCCGGGGCCAACGTCCTGACTTTC
CASSFFAEPGANVLTF
>.|TRBJ2-1|TRBV7-9|TRBD2
TGTGCCAGTTTAAGGTGGCAAGGGCTAGCGGGAAGTAATGAGCAGTTCTTC
CASLRWQGLAGSNEQFF
>once|TRBJ2-5|TRBV19|.
TGTGCCAGTAATACCGGGACTGACCAAGAGACCCAGTACTTC
CASNTGTDQETQYF
>.|TRBJ1-4|TRBV28|.
TGTGCCAGCAGTTCGCCGGGGGGCGCTAATGAAAAACTGTTTTTT
CASSSPGGANEKLFF
>.|TRBJ2-7|TRBV30|.
TGTGCCTGGAGTCGTCAGGGGCTCTACGAGCAGTACTTC
CAWSRQGLYEQYF
>.|TRBJ2-6|TRBV5-1|TRBD1
TGCGCCAGCAGCTTCATGGGACAGAGCGCTGGGGCCAACGTCCTGACTTTC
CASSFMGQSAGANVLTF
>.|TRBJ2-7|TRBV11-2|TRBD1
TGTGCCAGCAGCTCCCTGACAGGGGTCTACGAGCAGTACTTC
CASSSLTGVYEQYF
>.|TRBJ1-2|TRBV9|.
TGTGCCAGCAGCTCATCGCGGACAAGCACTAACTATGGCTACACCTTC
CASSSSRTSTNYGYTF
>once|TRBJ1-3|TRBV6-5|.
TGTGCCAGCAGTTACAATCGCCCAGACACTGGAAACACCATATATTTT
CASSYNRPDTGNTIYF
>.|TRBJ2-5|TRBV9|.
TGTGCCAGCAGCGCCGGGTCCTGGGAGACCCAGTACTTC
CASSAGSWETQYF
>.|TRBJ2-3|TRBV28|.
TGTGCCAGCAGTTTTCCGCGGAGGACAGATACGCAGTATTTT
CASSFPRRTDTQYF
>.|TRBJ1-5|TRBV6-6|.
TGTGCCAGCATCGGACACAGTAGCAATCAGCCCCAGCATTTT
CASIGHSSNQPQHF
>.|TRBJ1-1|TRBV7-3|.
TGTGCCAGCAGCTTAGAGATGAACACTGAAGCTTTCTTT
CASSLEMNTEAFF
>.|TRBJ2-7|TRBV10-1|.
TGCGCCAGCAGTTCCGGGTACGAGCAGTACTTC
CASSSGYEQYF
>.|TRBJ2-5|TRBV7-8|.
TGTGCCAGCAGCTCTAAAGGTGCCGCGCCCGGGGAGACCCAGTACTTC
CASSSKGAAPGETQYF
>.|TRBJ1-3|TRBV12-2|.
TGTGCGCCACGATGGGCAGGGGGCTGGAGAAACACCATATATTTT
CAPRWAGGWRNTIYF
>few|TRBJ2-5|TRBV7-2|TRBD2
TGTGCCAGCAGCCGAGCGGGGTTCCAAGAGACCCAGTACTTC
CASSRAGFQETQYF
>.|TRBJ1-3|TRBV7-9|.
TGTGCCAGCAGCTTGACAGGAAATTCTGGAAACACCATATATTTT
CASSLTGNSGNTIYF
>once|TRBJ2-5|TRBV27|.
TGTGCCAGCAGTTTCGCTCACAGTCAAGAGACCCAGTACTTC
CASSFAHSQETQYF
>.|TRBJ1-5|TRBV28|.
TGTGCCAGCAGTTTCGGAGGGTTTCAAGGTCAGCCCCAGCATTTT
CASSFGGFQGQPQHF
>.|TRBJ1-4|TRBV7-6|.
TGTGCCAGCAGCTTAATGAGGGCAGGGGAAACGTTTTGGGCTAATGAAAAACTGTTTTTT
CASSLMRAGETFWANEKLFF
>.|TRBJ2-7|TRBV11-2|.
TGTGCCAGCAGCTTAGATGGCAGGGCTGTACCCTACGAGCAGTACTTC
CASSLDGRAVPYEQYF
>few|TRBJ2-7|TRBV5-6|.
TGTGCCAGCAGCTTGGCCGGGTCCTCCCGCGAGCAGTACTTC
CASSLAGSSREQYF
>.|TRBJ2-1|TRBV11-2|TRBD2
TGTGCCAGCAGCCCCAACGGGGGGGTCTATGGTGAGCAGTTCTTC
CASSPNGGVYGEQFF
>few|TRBJ2-5|TRBV6-5|.
TGTGCCAGCAGTCGGGGACACATCCAAGAGACCCAGTACTTC
CASSRGHIQETQYF
>.|TRBJ2-1|TRBV29-1|TRBD2
TGCAGCGTTGAATGGCGGGAGCTAGTTAACAATGAGCAGTTCTTC
CSVEWRELVNNEQFF
>once|TRBJ1-4|TRBV30|.
TGTGCCTGGATGGTACAGTCAACTAATGAAAAACTGTTTTTT
CAWMVQSTNEKLFF
>.|TRBJ1-6|TRBV10-2|TRBD1
TGCGCCAGCAGTGAAGGGGACAGGGGTTTATCCTATAATTCACCCCTCCACTTT
CASSEGDRGLSYNSPLHF
>.|TRBJ1-2|TRBV6-5|.
TGTGCCAGCTGGGCGAACGTCTATGGCTACACCTTC
CASWANVYGYTF
>once|TRBJ2-5|TRBV7-8|.
TGTGCCAGCAGCTTAGCGGGGCACGAGACCCAGTACTTC
CASSLAGHETQYF
>.|TRBJ2-3|TRBV9|TRBD2
TGTGCCAGCAGCGTAACGGTCAGGAGCGGGGGGACCAAAGGCACTACTAGCACAGATACGCAGTATTTT
CASSVTVRSGGTKGTTSTDTQYF
>.|TRBJ1-1|TRBV7-9|TRBD1
TGTGCCAGCAGCTTAGAGCAGGGGGTCACTGAAGCTTTCTTT
CASSLEQGVTEAFF
>few|TRBJ2-7|TRBV7-9|TRBD2
TGTGCCAGCAGCACAGCCGCGCTAGCGGGGGGAAGCGGCGAGCAGTACTTC
CASSTAALAGGSGEQYF
>.|TRBJ2-2|TRBV15|.
TGTGCCACCAGCAGAATTGGAGGGGCCGGGGAGCTGTTTTTT
CATSRIGGAGELFF
>.|TRBJ2-7|TRBV5-1|TRBD2
TGCGCCAGCAGCTTGGATCTAGCGGGAAGCTACGAGCAGTACTTC
CASSLDLAGSYEQYF
>.|TRBJ1-2|TRBV6-1|TRBD1
TGTGCCAGCAGTGAAGACGGGACAGTCTATGGCTACACCTTC
CASSEDGTVYGYTF
>medium-sized|TRBJ2-1|TRBV18|TRBD2
TGTGCCAGCTCACCACCGATAGCGGGAGGGCCCTACGATTACAATGAGCAGTTCTTC
CASSPPIAGGPYDYNEQFF
>.|TRBJ2-1|TRBV5-1|TRBD2
TGCGCCAGCAGCGGGGGGGGCTACAATGAGCAGTTCTTC
CASSGGGYNEQFF
>.|TRBJ2-1|TRBV9|.
TGTGCCAGCAGCGTAGTGGGGGGAACCTACAATGAGCAGTTCTTC
CASSVVGGTYNEQFF
>.|TRBJ1-3|TRBV2|.
TGTGCCAGCAGTGAAGGAGGACTTTACTCCTCTGGAAACACCATATATTTT
CASSEGGLYSSGNTIYF
>few|TRBJ2-3|TRBV18|.
TGTGCCAGCTCGCCACTAGTTACAGATACGCAGTATTTT
CASSPLVTDTQYF
>.|TRBJ2-7|TRBV13|TRBD1
TGTGCCAGCAGCCGAGGGGGCCTTACCTACGAGCAGTACTTC
CASSRGGLTYEQYF
>.|TRBJ1-2|TRBV7-9|.
TGTGCCAGCAGCTTTGGGCCAGGCACAGGCGGCTACACCTTC
CASSFGPGTGGYTF
>.|TRBJ1-1|TRBV23-1|.
TGCGCCAGCAGTCCCCTTCTGAACACTGAAGCTTTCTTT
CASSPLLNTEAFF
>.|TRBJ1-4|TRBV28|.
TGTGCCAGCAGCCGTCACAGCACAACTAATGAAAAACTGTTTTTT
CASSRHSTTNEKLFF
>.|TRBJ2-2|TRBV30|.
TGTGCCTGGAGTGTATGGCATGACACCGGGGAGCTGTTTTTT
CAWSVWHDTGELFF
>.|TRBJ1-6|TRBV5-8|TRBD1
TGTGCCAGCAGCTCTAACTACAGGGGACCTTACTATAATTCACCCCTCCACTTT
CASSSNYRGPYYNSPLHF
>.|TRBJ2-3|TRBV6-5|.
TGTGCCAGCAGTTTAAACAGGGAAAGCACAGATACGCAGTATTTT
CASSLNRESTDTQYF
>.|TRBJ2-7|TRBV2|.
TGTGCCAGCAGTGACGGGGGAGAGGTCGACGAGCAGTACTTC
CASSDGGEVDEQYF
>many|TRBJ1-2|TRBV4-1|TRBD1
TGCGCCAGCAGCCAAGAGACAGGGGATGGCTACACCTTC
CASSQETGDGYTF
>.|TRBJ2-1|TRBV11-2|.
TGTGCCAGCAGCTTAGATCGGGTGAATGAGCAGTTCTTC
CASSLDRVNEQFF